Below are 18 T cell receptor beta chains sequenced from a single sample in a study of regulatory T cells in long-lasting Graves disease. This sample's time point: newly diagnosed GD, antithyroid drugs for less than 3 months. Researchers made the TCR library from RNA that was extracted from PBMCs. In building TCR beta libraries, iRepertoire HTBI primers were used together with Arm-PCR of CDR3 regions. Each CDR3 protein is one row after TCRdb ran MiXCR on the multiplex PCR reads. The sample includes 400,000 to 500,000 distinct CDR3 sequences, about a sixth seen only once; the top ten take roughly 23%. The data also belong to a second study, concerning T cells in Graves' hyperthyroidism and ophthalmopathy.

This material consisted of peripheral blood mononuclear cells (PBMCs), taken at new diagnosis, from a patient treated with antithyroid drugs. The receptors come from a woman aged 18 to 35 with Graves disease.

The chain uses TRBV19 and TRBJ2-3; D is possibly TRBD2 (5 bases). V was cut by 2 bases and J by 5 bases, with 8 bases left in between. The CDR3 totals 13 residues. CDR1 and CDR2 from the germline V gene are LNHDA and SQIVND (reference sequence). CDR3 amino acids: CASSIREIDTQYF. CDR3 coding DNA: TGTGCCAGTAGTATACGGGAAATAGATACGCAGTATTTT.

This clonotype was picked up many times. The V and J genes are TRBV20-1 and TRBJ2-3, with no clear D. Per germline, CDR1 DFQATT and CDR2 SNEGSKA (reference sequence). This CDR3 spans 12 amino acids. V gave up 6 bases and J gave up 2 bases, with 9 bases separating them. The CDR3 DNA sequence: TGCAGTGCGCCCTCCTACACAGATACGCAGTATTTT. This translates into CSAPSYTDTQYF.

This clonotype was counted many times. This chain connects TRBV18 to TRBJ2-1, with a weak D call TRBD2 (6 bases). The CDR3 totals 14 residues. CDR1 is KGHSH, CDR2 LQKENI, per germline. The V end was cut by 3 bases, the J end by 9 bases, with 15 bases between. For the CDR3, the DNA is TGTGCCAGCTCACCTGGTCGGGAGTGGGTTGAGCAGTTCTTC. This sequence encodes CASSPGREWVEQFF.

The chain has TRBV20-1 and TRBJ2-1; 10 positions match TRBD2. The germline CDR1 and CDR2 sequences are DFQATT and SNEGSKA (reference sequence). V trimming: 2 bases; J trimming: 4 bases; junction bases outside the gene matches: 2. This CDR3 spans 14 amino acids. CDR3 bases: TGCAGTGCTAGAACTAGCGGGGCTTACAATGAGCAGTTCTTC. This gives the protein CSARTSGAYNEQFF.

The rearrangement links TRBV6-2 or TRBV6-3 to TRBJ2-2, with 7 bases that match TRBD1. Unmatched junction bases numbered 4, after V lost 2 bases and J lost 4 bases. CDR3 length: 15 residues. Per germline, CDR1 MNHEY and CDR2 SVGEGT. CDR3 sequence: CASSYSGTATGELFF. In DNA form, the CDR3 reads TGTGCCAGCAGTTACAGTGGGACAGCCACCGGGGAGCTGTTTTTT.

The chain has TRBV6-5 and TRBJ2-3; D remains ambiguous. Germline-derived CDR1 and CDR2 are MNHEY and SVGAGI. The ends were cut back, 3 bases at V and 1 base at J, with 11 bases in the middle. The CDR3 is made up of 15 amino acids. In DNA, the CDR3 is TGTGCCAGCAGTTATAGGGTCGGTGGCACAGATACGCAGTATTTT. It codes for CASSYRVGGTDTQYF.

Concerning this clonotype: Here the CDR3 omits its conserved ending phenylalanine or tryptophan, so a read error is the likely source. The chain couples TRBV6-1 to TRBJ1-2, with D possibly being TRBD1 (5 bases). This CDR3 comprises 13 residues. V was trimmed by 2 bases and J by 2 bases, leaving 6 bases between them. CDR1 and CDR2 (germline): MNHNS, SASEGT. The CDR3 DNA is TGTGCCAGCAGTGAACAGGGAAACTATGGCTACACCATC. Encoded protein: CASSEQGNYGYTI.

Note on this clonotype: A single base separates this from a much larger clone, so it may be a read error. The CDR3: CAGSPETDNYEQYF. DNA of the CDR3: TGTGCCGGCAGTCCGGAGACAGACAACTACGAGCAGTACTTC. This chain uses TRBV12-3 or TRBV12-4 with TRBJ2-7; the D gene is possibly TRBD1 (5 bases). The CDR3 consists of 14 residues.

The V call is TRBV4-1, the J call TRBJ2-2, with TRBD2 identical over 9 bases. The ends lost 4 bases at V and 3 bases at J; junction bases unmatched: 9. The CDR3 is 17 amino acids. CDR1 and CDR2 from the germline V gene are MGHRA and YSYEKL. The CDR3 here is CASSRRGGLRDTGELFF. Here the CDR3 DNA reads TGCGCCAGCAGCCGGCGGGGGGGCTTGAGAGACACCGGGGAGCTGTTTTTT.

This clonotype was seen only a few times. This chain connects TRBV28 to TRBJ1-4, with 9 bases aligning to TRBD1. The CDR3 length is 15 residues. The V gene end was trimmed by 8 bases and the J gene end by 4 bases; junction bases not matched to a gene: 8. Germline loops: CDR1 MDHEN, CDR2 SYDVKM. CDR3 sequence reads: CASGYSDRGNEKLFF. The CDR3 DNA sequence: TGTGCCAGCGGATATTCGGACAGGGGTAATGAAAAACTGTTTTTT. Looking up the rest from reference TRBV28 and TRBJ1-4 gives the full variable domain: DVKVTQSSRYLVKRTGEKVFLECVQDMDHENMFWYRQDPGLGLRLIYFSYDVKMKEKGDIPEGYSVSREKKERFSLILESASTNQTSMYLCASGYSDRGNEKLFFGSGTQLSVL.

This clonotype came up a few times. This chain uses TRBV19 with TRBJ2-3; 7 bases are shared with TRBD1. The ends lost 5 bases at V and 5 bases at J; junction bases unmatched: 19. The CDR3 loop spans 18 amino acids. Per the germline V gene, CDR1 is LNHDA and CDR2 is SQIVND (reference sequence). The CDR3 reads CASSLHNRDSSFLDTQYF. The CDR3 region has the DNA TGTGCCAGTAGTCTTCATAACCGGGACAGTTCTTTTTTAGATACGCAGTATTTT.

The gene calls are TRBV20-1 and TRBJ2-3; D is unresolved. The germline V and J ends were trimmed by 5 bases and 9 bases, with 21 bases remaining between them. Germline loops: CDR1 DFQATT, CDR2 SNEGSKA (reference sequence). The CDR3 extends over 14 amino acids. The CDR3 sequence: CSASTSPSPLTQYF. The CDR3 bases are TGCAGTGCTTCGACTTCACCTTCACCCTTGACGCAGTATTTT.

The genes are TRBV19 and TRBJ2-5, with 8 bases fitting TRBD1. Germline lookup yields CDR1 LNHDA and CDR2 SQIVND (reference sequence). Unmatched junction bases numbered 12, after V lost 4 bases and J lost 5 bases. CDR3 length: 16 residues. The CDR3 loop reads CASSTRHQGAAETQYF. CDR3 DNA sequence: TGTGCCAGTAGTACGCGTCATCAGGGGGCAGCTGAGACCCAGTACTTC. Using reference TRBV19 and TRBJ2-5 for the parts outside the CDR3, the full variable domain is DGGITQSPKYLFRKEGQNVTLSCEQNLNHDAMYWYRQDPGQGLRLIYYSQIVNDFQKGDIAEGYSVSREKKESFPLTVTSAQKNPTAFYLCASSTRHQGAAETQYFGPGTRLLVL.

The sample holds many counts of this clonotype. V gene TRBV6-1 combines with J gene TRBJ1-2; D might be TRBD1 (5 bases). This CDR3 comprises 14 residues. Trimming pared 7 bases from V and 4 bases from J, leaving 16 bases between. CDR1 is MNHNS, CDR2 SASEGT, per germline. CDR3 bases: TGTGCCAGCAATGTGATCCCAGGGCGCTATGGCTACACCTTC. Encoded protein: CASNVIPGRYGYTF.

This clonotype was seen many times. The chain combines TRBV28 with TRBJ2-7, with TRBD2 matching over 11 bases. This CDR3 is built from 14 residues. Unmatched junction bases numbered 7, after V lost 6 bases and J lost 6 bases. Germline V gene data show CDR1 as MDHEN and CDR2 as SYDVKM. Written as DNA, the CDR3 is TGTGCCAGCAGCCCGGGTAGCGGGAGGGGCGAGCAGTACTTC. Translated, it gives CASSPGSGRGEQYF.

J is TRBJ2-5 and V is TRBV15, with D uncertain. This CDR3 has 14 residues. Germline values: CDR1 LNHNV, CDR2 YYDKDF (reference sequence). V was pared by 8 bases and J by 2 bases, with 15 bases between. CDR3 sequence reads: CATESERKQETQYF. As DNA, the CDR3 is TGTGCCACCGAGAGCGAAAGGAAACAAGAGACCCAGTACTTC.

The CDR3 here is CASSSGRTATGGELFF. The CDR3 nucleotides are TGTGCCAGCAGCTCCGGGAGGACAGCCACCGGGGGGGAGCTGTTTTTT. The V and J genes are TRBV7-9 and TRBJ2-2; the D gene is possibly TRBD2 (7 bases). V gave up 4 bases and J gave up 8 bases, with 20 bases separating them. This CDR3 contains 16 residues. Germline-derived CDR1 and CDR2 are SEHNR and FQNEAQ (reference sequence).

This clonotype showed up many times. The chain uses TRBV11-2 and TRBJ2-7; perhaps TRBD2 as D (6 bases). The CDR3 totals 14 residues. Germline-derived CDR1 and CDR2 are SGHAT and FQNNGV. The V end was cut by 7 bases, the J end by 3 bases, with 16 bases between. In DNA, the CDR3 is TGTGCCAGCACCGAAACGGTAGCGGTCTACGAGCAGTACTTC. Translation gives CASTETVAVYEQYF.